This T cell receptor (beta chain) was sequenced for a study of OX40 agonist ivuxolimab in advanced cancers. In terms of the full investigation: Ivuxolimab was a fully human IgG2 agonistic monoclonal antibody targeting the costimulatory receptor OX40 (CD134). Peripheral TCRbeta sequencing aimed to test whether ivuxolimab altered TCR sequence diversity and caused clonal T-cell expansion. Among the roughly 52 dose-escalation patients, about 20 had hepatocellular carcinoma, 15 or so melanoma, 9 renal cell carcinoma and 9 head and neck cancer. Patients were allowed to have had prior anti-PD-1, anti-PD-L1 or anti-CTLA-4 therapy, and 40% of the dose-escalation patients had previously received checkpoint inhibitors. Intravenous ivuxolimab was administered to patients every 2 weeks at six dose levels: 0.01, 0.1, 0.3, 1.5, 3 and 10 mg/kg. The paper describes the monotherapy dose-escalation part (N ≈ 49 patients) of the phase I trial of ivuxolimab. Partial responses occurred in three dose-escalation patients, of whom one had hepatocellular carcinoma and two had cutaneous melanoma. In the dose-escalation cohort, around four fifths of patients were male, and the mean age was roughly 60 years with a range of roughly 20 to 79.

The trial excluded patients who had a history of autoimmune disease or were on systemic immunosuppression. Peripheral blood for TCR sequencing was collected from all dose cohorts at baseline, on cycle 4 day 1, and on cycle 7 day 1. The samples were taken from a phase I, first-in-human, multicenter, open-label dose-escalation trial of ivuxolimab. Adults with locally advanced or metastatic melanoma, renal cell, hepatocellular, or head and neck squamous cell carcinoma were enrolled in the trial. Before TCR sequencing, CD4+ T cells and CD8+ T cells were sorted from peripheral blood as separate populations. Notes on this clone: The antigen it recognizes is unknown. No clone much larger than this one lies a single base away; base qualities are absent.

Looking up the germline V gene (reference sequence) yields CDR1 LNHNV and CDR2 YYDKDF. Relative to germline, V is missing 0 bases and J is missing 2 bases, with 5 bases of the junction outside any gene match. The CDR3 sequence holds 17 residues, the cysteine and phenylalanine included. The read is trimmed to its CDR3 DNA, 51 bases read in frame from base 1. Points the paper makes about the study in general: Low levels of normalized T-cell clonal expansion were also seen in some patients who did not respond. On average, CD8+ T cells showed more expanded clones than CD4+ T cells after ivuxolimab. The antigen specificity of the clonally expanded peripheral T cells was not determined. In partial responders in the 0.1-3.0 mg/kg groups, normalized peripheral clonal expansion was found to be among the lowest, especially among CD8+ T cells. Clonal expansion of both CD4+ and CD8+ blood T cells was observed from baseline to week 6 at doses 0.1 to 3.0 mg/kg.

Genomic DNA was isolated from the sorted cells so that the TCRbeta CDR3 region could be sequenced. The immunoSEQ Assay was used for sequencing of TCRbeta CDR3 regions. The table was pulled from immuneACCESS by TCRdb, which kept in-frame rearrangements only. Such tables lose some clones; where checked, under half of the loss comes from unresolved V genes, and the rest has no known cause. The sample yields 53,000 or so clones; approximately 84% were counted once. About an eighth of the sample is taken by the ten largest. This clonotype originated in an adult with an advanced solid tumor such as melanoma, head and neck, liver or kidney cancer. The V gene is TRBV15 and the J gene is TRBJ2-1; 9 bases in between match TRBD2. Sequencing used CD4+ or CD8+ T cells sorted from blood, obtained in a trial of the OX40 agonist ivuxolimab. The CDR3 protein: CATSRDHSGSPYNEQFF. The bases are TGTGCCACCAGCAGAGATCATAGCGGGAGCCCCTACAATGAGCAGTTCTTC.